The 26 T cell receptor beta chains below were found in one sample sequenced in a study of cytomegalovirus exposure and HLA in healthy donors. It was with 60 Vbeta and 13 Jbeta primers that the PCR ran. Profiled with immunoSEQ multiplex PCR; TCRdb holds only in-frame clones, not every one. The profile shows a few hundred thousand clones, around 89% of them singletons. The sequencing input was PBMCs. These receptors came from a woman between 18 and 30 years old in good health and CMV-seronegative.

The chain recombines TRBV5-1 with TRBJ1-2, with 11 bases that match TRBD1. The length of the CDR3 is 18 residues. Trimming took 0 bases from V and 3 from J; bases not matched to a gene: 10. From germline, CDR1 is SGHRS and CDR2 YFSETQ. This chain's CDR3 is CASSLAPGQGGIDYGYTF. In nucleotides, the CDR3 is TGCGCCAGCAGCTTGGCCCCGGGACAGGGGGGAATCGACTATGGCTACACCTTC.

The CDR3 DNA reads as TGTGCTAGTGGTTTGGTACTTGGAGCGGGGGTAAAAAATGAGCAGTTCTTC. It specifies CASGLVLGAGVKNEQFF. The rearrangement joins TRBV12-5 to TRBJ2-1; 8 bases align to TRBD2. The germline V gene encodes CDR1 LGHNT and CDR2 FRNRAP. This CDR3 is 17 amino acids long. With 0 bases clipped from V and 7 bases from J, the junction kept 11 bases outside the gene matches.

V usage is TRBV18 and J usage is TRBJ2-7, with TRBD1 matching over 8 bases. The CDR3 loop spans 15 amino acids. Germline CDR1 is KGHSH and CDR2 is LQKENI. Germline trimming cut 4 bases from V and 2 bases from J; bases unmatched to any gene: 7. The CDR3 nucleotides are TGTGCCAGCTCACAATCGACAGGGGCGACCTACGAGCAGTACTTC. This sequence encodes CASSQSTGATYEQYF.

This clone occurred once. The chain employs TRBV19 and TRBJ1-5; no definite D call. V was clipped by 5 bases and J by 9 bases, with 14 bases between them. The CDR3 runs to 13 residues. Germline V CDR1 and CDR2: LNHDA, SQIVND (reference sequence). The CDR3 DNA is TGTGCCAGTAGTTTAGGGTTTCGCGGGCCCCAGCATTTT. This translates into CASSLGFRGPQHF.

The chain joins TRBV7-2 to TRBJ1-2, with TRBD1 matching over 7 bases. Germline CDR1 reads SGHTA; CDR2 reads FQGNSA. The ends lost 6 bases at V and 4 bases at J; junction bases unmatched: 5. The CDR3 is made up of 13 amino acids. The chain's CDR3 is CASSPGTAYGYTF. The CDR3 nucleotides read TGTGCCAGCAGTCCCGGGACAGCCTATGGCTACACCTTC.

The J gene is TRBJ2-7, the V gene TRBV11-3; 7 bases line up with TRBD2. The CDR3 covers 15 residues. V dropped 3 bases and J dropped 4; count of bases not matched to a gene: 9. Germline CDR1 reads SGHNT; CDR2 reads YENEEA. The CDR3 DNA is TGTGCCAGCAGCTTGCTAAGGACTAGGGAATACGAGCAGTACTTC. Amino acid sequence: CASSLLRTREYEQYF.

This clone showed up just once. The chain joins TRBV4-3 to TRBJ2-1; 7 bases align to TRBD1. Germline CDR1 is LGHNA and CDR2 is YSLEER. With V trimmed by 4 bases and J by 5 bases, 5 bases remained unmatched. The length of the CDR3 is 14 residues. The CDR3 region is CASSPRQGNNEQFF. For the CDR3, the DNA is TGCGCCAGCAGCCCGAGACAGGGCAACAATGAGCAGTTCTTC.

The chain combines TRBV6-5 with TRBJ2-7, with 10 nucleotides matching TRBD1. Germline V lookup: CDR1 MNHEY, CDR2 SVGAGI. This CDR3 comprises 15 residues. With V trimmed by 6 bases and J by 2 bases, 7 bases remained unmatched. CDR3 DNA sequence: TGTGCCAGCAGAGAACCCGGGACAGGGGCCTACGAGCAGTACTTC. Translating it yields CASREPGTGAYEQYF.

The chain's CDR3 is CASSQRIAGTLPYEQYF. CDR3 sequence (DNA): TGTGCCAGCAGTCAACGCATAGCGGGCACACTACCCTACGAGCAGTACTTC. The chain uses TRBV7-2 and TRBJ2-7; 7 nucleotides agree with TRBD2. CDR3 size: 17 residues. Germline CDR1 reads SGHTA; CDR2 reads FQGNSA. V lost 6 bases, J lost 2 bases, and 16 bases stayed unmatched.

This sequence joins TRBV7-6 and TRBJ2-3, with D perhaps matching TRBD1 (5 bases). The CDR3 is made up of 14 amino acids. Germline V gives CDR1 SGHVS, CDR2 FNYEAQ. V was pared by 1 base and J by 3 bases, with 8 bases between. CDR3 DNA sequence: TGTGCCAGCAGCTTAGGCCAGGGAACAGATACGCAGTATTTT. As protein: CASSLGQGTDTQYF.

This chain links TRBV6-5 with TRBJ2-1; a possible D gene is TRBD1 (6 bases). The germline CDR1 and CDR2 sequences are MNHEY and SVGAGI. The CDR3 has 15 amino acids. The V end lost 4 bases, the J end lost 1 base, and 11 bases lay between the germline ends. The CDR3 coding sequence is TGTGCCAGCAGTTCAACAGGGATGTCCTACAATGAGCAGTTCTTC. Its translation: CASSSTGMSYNEQFF.

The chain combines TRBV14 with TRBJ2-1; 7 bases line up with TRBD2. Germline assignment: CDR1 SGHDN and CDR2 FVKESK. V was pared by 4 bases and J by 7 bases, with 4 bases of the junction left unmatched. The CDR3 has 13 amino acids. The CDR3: CASSREGQNEQFF. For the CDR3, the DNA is TGTGCCAGCAGCCGGGAGGGCCAGAATGAGCAGTTCTTC. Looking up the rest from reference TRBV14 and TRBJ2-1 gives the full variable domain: EAGVTQFPSHSVIEKGQTVTLRCDPISGHDNLYWYRRVMGKEIKFLLHFVKESKQDESGMPNNRFLAERTGGTYSTLKVQPAELEDSGVYFCASSREGQNEQFFGPGTRLTVL.

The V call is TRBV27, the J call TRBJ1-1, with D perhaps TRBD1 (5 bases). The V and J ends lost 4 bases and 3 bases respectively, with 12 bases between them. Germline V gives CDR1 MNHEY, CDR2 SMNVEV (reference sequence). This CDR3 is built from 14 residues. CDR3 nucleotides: TGTGCCAGCAGTTGGGGAAACAGGTACACTGAAGCTTTCTTT. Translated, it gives CASSWGNRYTEAFF.

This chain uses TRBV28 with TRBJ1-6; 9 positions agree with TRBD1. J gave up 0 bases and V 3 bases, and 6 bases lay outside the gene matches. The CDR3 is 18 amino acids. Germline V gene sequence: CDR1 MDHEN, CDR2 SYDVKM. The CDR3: CASSFRQGGSSYNSPLHF. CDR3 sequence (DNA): TGTGCCAGCAGTTTTAGACAGGGGGGGAGCTCCTATAATTCACCCCTCCACTTT. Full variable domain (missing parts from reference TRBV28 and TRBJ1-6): DVKVTQSSRYLVKRTGEKVFLECVQDMDHENMFWYRQDPGLGLRLIYFSYDVKMKEKGDIPEGYSVSREKKERFSLILESASTNQTSMYLCASSFRQGGSSYNSPLHFGNGTRLTVT.

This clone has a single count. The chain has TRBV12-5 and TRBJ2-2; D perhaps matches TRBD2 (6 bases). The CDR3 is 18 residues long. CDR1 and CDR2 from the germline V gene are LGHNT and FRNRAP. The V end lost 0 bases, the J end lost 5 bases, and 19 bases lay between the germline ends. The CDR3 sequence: CASGLVPHPSVGTGELFF. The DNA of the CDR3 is TGTGCTAGTGGTTTGGTACCCCACCCTAGCGTGGGGACCGGGGAGCTGTTTTTT.

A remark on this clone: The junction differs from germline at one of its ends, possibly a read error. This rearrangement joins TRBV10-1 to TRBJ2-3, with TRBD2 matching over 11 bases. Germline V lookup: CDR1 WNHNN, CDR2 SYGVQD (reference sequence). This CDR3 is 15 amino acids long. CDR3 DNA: TGCGCCAGCAGTGACACTAGCGGGAGCAGAGATACGCAGTATTTT. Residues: CASSDTSGSRDTQYF.

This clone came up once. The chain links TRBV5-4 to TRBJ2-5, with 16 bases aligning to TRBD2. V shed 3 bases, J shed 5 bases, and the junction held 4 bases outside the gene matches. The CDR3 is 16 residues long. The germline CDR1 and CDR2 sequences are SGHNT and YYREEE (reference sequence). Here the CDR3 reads CASSWGLAGGEETQYF. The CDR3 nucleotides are TGTGCCAGCAGCTGGGGACTAGCGGGGGGGGAGGAGACCCAGTACTTC.

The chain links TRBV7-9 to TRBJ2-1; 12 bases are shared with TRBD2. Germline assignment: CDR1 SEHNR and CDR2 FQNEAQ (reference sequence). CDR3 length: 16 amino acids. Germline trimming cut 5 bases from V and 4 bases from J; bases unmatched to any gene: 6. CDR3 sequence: CASSPRTSGNYNEQFF. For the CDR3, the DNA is TGTGCCAGCAGCCCACGGACTAGCGGGAATTACAATGAGCAGTTCTTC.

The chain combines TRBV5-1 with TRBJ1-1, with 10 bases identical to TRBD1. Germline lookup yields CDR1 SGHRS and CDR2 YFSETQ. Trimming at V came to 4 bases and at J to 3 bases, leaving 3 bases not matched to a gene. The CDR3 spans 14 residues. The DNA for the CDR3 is TGCGCCAGCAGCCCAGGGACAGGGGACACTGAAGCTTTCTTT. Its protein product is CASSPGTGDTEAFF.

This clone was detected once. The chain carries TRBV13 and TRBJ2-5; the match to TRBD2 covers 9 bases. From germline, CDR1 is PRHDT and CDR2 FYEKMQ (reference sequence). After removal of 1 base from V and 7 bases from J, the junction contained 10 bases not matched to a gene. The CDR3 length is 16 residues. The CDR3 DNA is TGTGCCAGCAGCTTAGTTGCGGGGGGGCCGAAATGGACCCAGTACTTC. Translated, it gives CASSLVAGGPKWTQYF. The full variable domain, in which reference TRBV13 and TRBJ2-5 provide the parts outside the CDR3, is AAGVIQSPRHLIKEKRETATLKCYPIPRHDTVYWYQQGPGQDPQFLISFYEKMQSDKGSIPDRFSAQQFSDYHSELNMSSLELGDSALYFCASSLVAGGPKWTQYFGPGTRLLVL.

The CDR3 region has the DNA TGTGCCACCAGCAGTCCCTTAGCGGGGGTCTACAATGAGCAGTTCTTC. Encoded protein: CATSSPLAGVYNEQFF. The chain joins TRBV15 to TRBJ2-1; TRBD2 matches at 9 bases. The CDR3 extends over 16 amino acids. V gave up 3 bases and J gave up 3 bases; unmatched junction bases: 6. The V gene's germline CDR1 is LNHNV and CDR2 YYDKDF (reference sequence).

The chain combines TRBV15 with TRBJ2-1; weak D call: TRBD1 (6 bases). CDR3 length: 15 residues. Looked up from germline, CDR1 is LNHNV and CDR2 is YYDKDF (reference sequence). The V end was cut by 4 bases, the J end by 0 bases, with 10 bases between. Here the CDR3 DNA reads TGTGCCACCAGCATCGGGACACCCTCCTACAATGAGCAGTTCTTC. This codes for CATSIGTPSYNEQFF.

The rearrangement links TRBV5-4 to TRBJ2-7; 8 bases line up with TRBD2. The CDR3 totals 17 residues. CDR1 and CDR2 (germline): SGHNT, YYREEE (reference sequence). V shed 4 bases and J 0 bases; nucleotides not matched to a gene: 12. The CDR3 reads CASSLDRLAKNSYEQYF. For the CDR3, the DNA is TGTGCCAGCAGCCTTGATCGACTAGCGAAAAACTCCTACGAGCAGTACTTC. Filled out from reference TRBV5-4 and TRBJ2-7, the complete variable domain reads ETGVTQSPTHLIKTRGQQVTLRCSSQSGHNTVSWYQQALGQGPQFIFQYYREEENGRGNFPPRFSGLQFPNYSSELNVNALELDDSALYLCASSLDRLAKNSYEQYFGPGTRLTVT.

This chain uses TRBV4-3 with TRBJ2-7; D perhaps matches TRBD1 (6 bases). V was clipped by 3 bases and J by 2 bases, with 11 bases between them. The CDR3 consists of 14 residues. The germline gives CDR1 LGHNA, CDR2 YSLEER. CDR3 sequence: CASSQYRQAYEQYF. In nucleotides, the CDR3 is TGCGCCAGCAGCCAGTACCGACAGGCCTACGAGCAGTACTTC.

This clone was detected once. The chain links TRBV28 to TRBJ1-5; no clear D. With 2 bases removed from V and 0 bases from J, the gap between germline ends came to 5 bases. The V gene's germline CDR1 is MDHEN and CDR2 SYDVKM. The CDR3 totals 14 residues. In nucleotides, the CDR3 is TGTGCCAGCAGTTTAATACTTAGCAATCAGCCCCAGCATTTT. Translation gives CASSLILSNQPQHF.

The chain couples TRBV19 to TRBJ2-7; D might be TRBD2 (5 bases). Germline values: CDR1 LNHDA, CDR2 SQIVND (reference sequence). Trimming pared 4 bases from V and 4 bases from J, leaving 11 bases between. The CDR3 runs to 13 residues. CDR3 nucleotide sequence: TGTGCCAGTAGTACAGGACGGACTTACGAGCAGTACTTC. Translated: CASSTGRTYEQYF. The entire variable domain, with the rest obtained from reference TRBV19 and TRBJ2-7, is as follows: DGGITQSPKYLFRKEGQNVTLSCEQNLNHDAMYWYRQDPGQGLRLIYYSQIVNDFQKGDIAEGYSVSREKKESFPLTVTSAQKNPTAFYLCASSTGRTYEQYFGPGTRLTVT.